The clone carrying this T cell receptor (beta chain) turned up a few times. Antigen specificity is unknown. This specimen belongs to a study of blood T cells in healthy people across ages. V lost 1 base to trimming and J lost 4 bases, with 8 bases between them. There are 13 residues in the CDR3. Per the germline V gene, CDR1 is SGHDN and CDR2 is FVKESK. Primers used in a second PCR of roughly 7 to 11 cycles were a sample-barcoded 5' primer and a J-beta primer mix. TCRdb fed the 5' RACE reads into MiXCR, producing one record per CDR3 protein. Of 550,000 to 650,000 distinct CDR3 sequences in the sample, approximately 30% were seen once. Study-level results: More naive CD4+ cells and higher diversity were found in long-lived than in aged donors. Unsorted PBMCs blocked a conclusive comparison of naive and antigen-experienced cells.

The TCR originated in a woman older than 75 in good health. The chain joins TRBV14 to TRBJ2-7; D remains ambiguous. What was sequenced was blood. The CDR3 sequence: CASSQVGLYEQYF. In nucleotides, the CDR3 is TGTGCCAGCAGCCAAGTCGGCCTGTACGAGCAGTACTTC.